These 30 T cell receptor beta chains were all obtained from the same sample, sequenced in a study of CD8 T cells in Susac syndrome. With random hexamers, 0.5 to 1 ug RNA was reverse transcribed. TCRdb reanalysed the immunoSEQ multiplex PCR reads using MiXCR and keeps one entry per CDR3 protein. This sample has some 160,000 distinct CDR3 sequences; 95% occur once, and the top ten carry around 0.15%. Sequenced: CD8+ T cells from PBMCs. The origin of the receptors is a human donor with multiple sclerosis.

This clonotype was seen a single time. A read error may account for a junction end that differs from germline. The chain combines TRBV11-2 with TRBJ2-1; D might be TRBD2 (5 bases). The germline V gene encodes CDR1 SGHAT and CDR2 FQNNGV. The CDR3 runs 11 residues. This CDR3 is CASSSAAYFRF. DNA of the CDR3: TGTGCCAGCAGCTCAGCGGCCTACTTTCGCTTC.

This sequence joins TRBV29-1 and TRBJ2-7; a possible D gene is TRBD2 (7 bases). Germline CDR1 and CDR2: SQVTM and ANQGSEA. CDR3 length equals 13 residues. Trimming took off 3 bases at V and 4 bases at J, with 13 bases between the two ends. The CDR3 sequence is CSVEGGAGYEQYF. The CDR3, as DNA: TGCAGCGTTGAGGGGGGGGCAGGGTACGAGCAGTACTTC.

This sequence joins TRBV18 and TRBJ2-3, with D hard to call. Germline CDR1 KGHSH, CDR2 LQKENI. Trimming removed 5 bases from V and 4 bases from J, with 13 bases in between. The CDR3 spans 14 residues. The CDR3 nucleotides are TGTGCCAGCTCATACGGACCCCGGGCAGATACGCAGTATTTT. Protein: CASSYGPRADTQYF.

The genes are TRBV28 and TRBJ2-1, with 7 bases matching TRBD2. The germline gives CDR1 MDHEN, CDR2 SYDVKM. V lost 9 bases and J lost 2; bases outside the gene matches: 10. The CDR3 is 15 residues long. The DNA for the CDR3 is TGTGCCAGTCAGGAAGCGGGGATTACCTACAATGAGCAGTTCTTC. It yields the protein CASQEAGITYNEQFF.

CDR3 sequence: CASSFGSERLASYEQYF. The DNA for the CDR3 is TGTGCCAGCAGCTTCGGATCGGAACGGTTGGCCTCCTACGAGCAGTACTTC. The J gene is TRBJ2-7, the V gene TRBV7-9, with D unresolved. Deletions cut 3 bases from V and 0 bases from J, with 18 bases between. Germline V gene lookup returns CDR1 SEHNR and CDR2 FQNEAQ (reference sequence). The CDR3 is 17 residues long.

The chain uses TRBV4-1 and TRBJ2-7; 8 bases agree with TRBD2. V was clipped by 1 base and J by 2 bases; unmatched bases: 16. Looked up from germline, CDR1 is MGHRA and CDR2 is YSYEKL. The CDR3 has 19 amino acids. In DNA form, the CDR3 reads TGCGCCAGCAGCCAAGTTCGGGTCGGCAATAGCGGGACCCCCTACGAGCAGTACTTC. This gives the protein CASSQVRVGNSGTPYEQYF.

The chain carries TRBV4-1 and TRBJ2-7, with 11 nucleotides matching TRBD2. The V gene end was trimmed by 5 bases and the J gene end by 3 bases; junction bases not matched to a gene: 9. The germline V gene encodes CDR1 MGHRA and CDR2 YSYEKL. The CDR3 runs 16 residues. The DNA for the CDR3 is TGCGCCAGCAGCTCCTCCGGGACTAGCGGATTCTACGAGCAGTACTTC. This sequence encodes CASSSSGTSGFYEQYF.

For the CDR3, the DNA is TGTGCCAGCAGTTACTCGCTCAGCTCGTCGATGAACACTGAAGCTTTCTTT. Its protein product is CASSYSLSSSMNTEAFF. This chain links TRBV6-5 with TRBJ1-1, with D uncertain. The CDR3 has 17 residues. Per the germline V gene, CDR1 is MNHEY and CDR2 is SVGAGI. V gave up 0 bases and J gave up 0 bases, with 14 bases separating them.

V is TRBV29-1 and J is TRBJ2-5, with 9 bases lining up with TRBD1. Germline-derived CDR1 and CDR2 are SQVTM and ANQGSEA. There are 21 residues in the CDR3. V lost 6 bases, J lost 5 bases, and 31 bases stayed unmatched. CDR3 protein: CSVPGTGLRGSQAGVWETQYF. Written as DNA, the CDR3 is TGCAGCGTCCCCGGGACAGGGCTACGGGGGAGCCAAGCAGGTGTTTGGGAGACCCAGTACTTC.

The V gene is TRBV11-2, the J gene TRBJ2-3; 7 bases map to TRBD2. Trimming at V came to 3 bases and at J to 2 bases, leaving 5 bases not matched to a gene. CDR3 length: 15 amino acids. The germline gives CDR1 SGHAT, CDR2 FQNNGV. The CDR3 DNA is TGTGCCAGCAGCTTCTCGCGGGGGAACACAGATACGCAGTATTTT. Its translation: CASSFSRGNTDTQYF.

Here the CDR3 reads CASSSINTEAFF. CDR3 bases: TGTGCCAGCAGTTCAATAAACACTGAAGCTTTCTTT. The chain recombines TRBV28 with TRBJ1-1; D gene ambiguous. CDR3 size: 12 residues. V lost 4 bases to trimming and J lost 2 bases, with 5 bases between them. CDR1 and CDR2 from the germline V gene are MDHEN and SYDVKM.

The chain is built from TRBV7-9 and TRBJ2-1; 7 positions match TRBD2. The CDR3 has 16 amino acids. The germline gives CDR1 SEHNR, CDR2 FQNEAQ (reference sequence). Trimming took 0 bases from V and 3 from J; bases not matched to a gene: 5. The CDR3 here is CASSLAIAGGYNEQFF. As DNA, the CDR3 is TGTGCCAGCAGCTTAGCGATAGCGGGCGGCTACAATGAGCAGTTCTTC.

CDR3 residues: CASSQPNNEQFF. The CDR3 DNA reads as TGTGCCAGCAGCCAACCCAACAATGAGCAGTTCTTC. This sequence joins TRBV3-1 and TRBJ2-1, with no clear D. Trimming removed 2 bases at V and 5 bases at J, with 4 bases between. There are 12 residues in the CDR3. Germline CDR1 LGHDT, CDR2 YNNKEL (reference sequence).

The chain has TRBV29-1 and TRBJ2-3; possibly TRBD1 for D (5 bases). V lost 5 bases to trimming and J lost 6 bases, with 12 bases between them. The CDR3 covers 12 residues. CDR1 and CDR2 from the germline V gene are SQVTM and ANQGSEA. The CDR3 here is CSVHQGSDTQYF. The CDR3 DNA sequence: TGCAGCGTTCATCAGGGTTCGGATACGCAGTATTTT.

This rearrangement joins TRBV7-8 to TRBJ2-2; 9 bases map to TRBD1. Germline CDR1 is SGHVS and CDR2 is FQNEAQ. The J segment lost 1 base and the V segment lost 5 bases, leaving 5 bases of the junction unmatched. The CDR3 totals 16 residues. The CDR3 DNA sequence: TGTGCCAGCAGCCAACAGGGGGCCCTGAACACCGGGGAGCTGTTTTTT. It encodes CASSQQGALNTGELFF.

As DNA, the CDR3 is TGCAGTGCTAGGGAACAGGGTTGGACTGAAGCTTTCTTT. It specifies CSAREQGWTEAFF. This chain joins TRBV20-1 and TRBJ1-1, with D possibly TRBD1 on 6 matching bases. Germline V lookup: CDR1 DFQATT, CDR2 SNEGSKA (reference sequence). The CDR3 is 13 amino acids. V shed 3 bases and J shed 5 bases, with 13 bases lying between them.

This clonotype was recorded only once. The genes are TRBV29-1 and TRBJ2-3; 11 bases fit TRBD2. V trimming: 5 bases; J trimming: 3 bases; junction bases outside the gene matches: 4. This CDR3 comprises 14 residues. Germline V gene sequence: CDR1 SQVTM, CDR2 ANQGSEA. For the CDR3, the DNA is TGCAGCGTTCATAGCGGGAGGGCTACAGATACGCAGTATTTT. Translated, it gives CSVHSGRATDTQYF.

The rearrangement uses TRBV3-1 and TRBJ2-2; 9 bases agree with TRBD1. The CDR3 contains 17 residues. Germline CDR1 LGHDT, CDR2 YNNKEL (reference sequence). Trimming cost V 0 bases and J 7 bases; bases outside gene matches: 9. CDR3 DNA: TGTGCCAGCAGCCAAGATAAGACAGGGGGAGAGGACGGGGAGCTGTTTTTT. It is translated as CASSQDKTGGEDGELFF. The whole variable domain, remainder taken from reference TRBV3-1 and TRBJ2-2, is DTAVSQTPKYLVTQMGNDKSIKCEQNLGHDTMYWYKQDSKKFLKIMFSYNNKELIINETVPNRFSPKSPDKAHLNLHINSLELGDSAVYFCASSQDKTGGEDGELFFGEGSRLTVL.

This clonotype came up once. The chain joins TRBV7-2 to TRBJ2-3, with D perhaps TRBD1 or TRBD2 (5 bases each). The germline gives CDR1 SGHTA, CDR2 FQGNSA. Deletions cut 3 bases from V and 3 bases from J, with 13 bases between. The CDR3 loop spans 15 amino acids. The CDR3 region has the DNA TGTGCCAGCAGCTTCCGGGACGGAGTAACAGATACGCAGTATTTT. Translated, it gives CASSFRDGVTDTQYF.

The V and J genes are TRBV11-2 and TRBJ2-1; 8 nucleotides agree with TRBD1. The CDR3 contains 16 residues. Germline lookup yields CDR1 SGHAT and CDR2 FQNNGV. Trimming cost V 4 bases and J 9 bases; bases outside gene matches: 14. The CDR3 sequence is CASSSPGAGGRGEQFF. The DNA for the CDR3 is TGTGCCAGCAGCTCCCCTGGGGCAGGGGGCCGGGGTGAGCAGTTCTTC.

The rearrangement joins TRBV9 to TRBJ2-3, with a possible D match to TRBD2 (6 bases). In germline, CDR1 is SGDLS, CDR2 YYNGEE. V was pared by 0 bases and J by 4 bases, with 12 bases between. This CDR3 is built from 15 residues. The CDR3 loop is CASSVAGDLADTQYF. In nucleotides, the CDR3 is TGTGCCAGCAGCGTAGCGGGGGATCTCGCAGATACGCAGTATTTT.

The CDR3 sequence: CASSPGLGLNNEQFF. The CDR3 nucleotides are TGTGCCAGTAGTCCGGGACTAGGCCTCAACAATGAGCAGTTCTTC. V usage is TRBV19 and J usage is TRBJ2-1; 8 positions match TRBD2. The CDR3 is 15 residues long. The germline CDR1 and CDR2 sequences are LNHDA and SQIVND (reference sequence). J lost 5 bases, V lost 5 bases, and 8 bases had no gene match.

The chain has TRBV29-1 and TRBJ2-1, with unresolved D. Trimming took off 3 bases at V and 0 bases at J, with 18 bases between the two ends. Germline lookup yields CDR1 SQVTM and CDR2 ANQGSEA. This CDR3 is built from 17 residues. CDR3 sequence reads: CSVEGSASKSSYNEQFF. The CDR3 DNA sequence: TGCAGCGTTGAGGGCTCAGCGTCAAAAAGCTCCTACAATGAGCAGTTCTTC.

The chain joins TRBV7-9 to TRBJ2-7, with no clear D. CDR3 size: 14 residues. The germline V and J ends were trimmed by 9 bases and 2 bases, with 17 bases remaining between them. The germline CDR1 and CDR2 sequences are SEHNR and FQNEAQ (reference sequence). The CDR3 region has the DNA TGTGCCAGTTCCCTCCGAGCTGTTGCCTACGAGCAGTACTTC. This gives the protein CASSLRAVAYEQYF.

The chain recombines TRBV2 with TRBJ1-4, with D hard to call. The length of the CDR3 is 15 residues. Trimming cost V 3 bases and J 0 bases, with 8 bases left between them. CDR1 is SNHLY, CDR2 FYNNEI, per germline. This CDR3 is CASSEVRTTNEKLFF. CDR3 coding DNA: TGTGCCAGCAGTGAGGTCCGTACAACTAATGAAAAACTGTTTTTT.

CDR3 nucleotides: TGTGCCAGCAGCCGAGGGGATACTTATGGCTACACCTTC. Encoded protein: CASSRGDTYGYTF. The chain is built from TRBV7-9 and TRBJ1-2, with D possibly being TRBD1 (5 bases). From germline, CDR1 is SEHNR and CDR2 FQNEAQ (reference sequence). The V and J ends lost 5 bases and 5 bases respectively, with 12 bases between them. The CDR3 totals 13 residues.

The chain uses TRBV9 and TRBJ2-5; D gene uncertain. V was shortened by 5 bases and J by 2 bases, with 10 bases between the two germline ends. The CDR3 runs to 13 residues. Germline CDR1 is SGDLS and CDR2 is YYNGEE. This CDR3 reads CASSVGKQETQYF. CDR3 nucleotide sequence: TGTGCCAGCAGTGTGGGTAAACAAGAGACCCAGTACTTC.

V usage is TRBV2 and J usage is TRBJ2-7; tentatively, D is TRBD2 (5 bases). This CDR3 comprises 12 residues. V lost 3 bases to trimming and J lost 6 bases, with 9 bases between them. Germline V gene sequence: CDR1 SNHLY, CDR2 FYNNEI. The CDR3 loop reads CASSEGAVEQYF. The DNA for the CDR3 is TGTGCCAGCAGTGAGGGAGCGGTCGAGCAGTACTTC.

This chain uses TRBV29-1 with TRBJ2-7; TRBD1 agrees at 7 bases. Germline CDR1 SQVTM, CDR2 ANQGSEA. The CDR3 runs 12 residues. V was clipped by 5 bases and J by 0 bases; unmatched bases: 1. CDR3 in amino acids: CSVWDSSYEQYF. The CDR3 DNA sequence: TGCAGCGTTTGGGACAGCTCCTACGAGCAGTACTTC.

The V gene is TRBV15, the J gene TRBJ2-5; D gene unclear. V dropped 2 bases and J dropped 1 base, with 11 bases sitting between them. Germline V lookup: CDR1 LNHNV, CDR2 YYDKDF (reference sequence). The CDR3 contains 15 residues. Here the CDR3 reads CATSRQSGPQETQYF. In nucleotides, the CDR3 is TGTGCCACCAGCAGACAGTCCGGTCCCCAAGAGACCCAGTACTTC.